A selection of T cell receptor beta chains follows, all from one sample in a study of cytomegalovirus exposure and HLA in healthy donors. Assay: immunoSEQ multiplex PCR; the TCRdb copy retains only in-frame clones and omits some. In the table there are hundreds of thousands of clones, around 75% of which are singletons. What was sequenced was PBMCs. These receptors were taken from a woman aged 30 to 39 in good health and CMV-seronegative. The CDR3 runs from the conserved cysteine through the conserved F or W. D genes are given only for firm matches. Rows give clone size only sometimes, using once, few, many, or a class for an expanded clone.

cdr3_nt: TGCGCCAGCAGCTTGGAGTCTAGCGGCTACAATGAGCAGTTCTTC
cdr3_aa: CASSLESSGYNEQFF
j_call: TRBJ2-1
clone_size: .
d_call: TRBD2
v_call: TRBV5-1

cdr3_nt: TGTGCCAGCAGCCCGAGGGACAGGGCGCACCACGAGCAGTACTTC
cdr3_aa: CASSPRDRAHHEQYF
j_call: TRBJ2-7
clone_size: .
d_call: TRBD1
v_call: TRBV9

cdr3_nt: TGTGCCAGTAGTCCAGACAGGGGAATAGTCAATTCACCCCTCCACTTT
cdr3_aa: CASSPDRGIVNSPLHF
j_call: TRBJ1-6
clone_size: few
d_call: TRBD1
v_call: TRBV19

cdr3_nt: TGTGCCAGCAGCTTGAGCGGGAGGGGTGAGACCCAGTACTTC
cdr3_aa: CASSLSGRGETQYF
j_call: TRBJ2-5
clone_size: .
d_call: TRBD2
v_call: TRBV7-3

cdr3_nt: TGTGCCAGCAGGCGGGACTTCTCCTACAATGAGCAGTTCTTC
cdr3_aa: CASRRDFSYNEQFF
j_call: TRBJ2-1
clone_size: .
d_call: .
v_call: TRBV6-1

cdr3_nt: TGTGCCAGCAGCTTGGAGGGACTATACTCCTACAATGAGCAGTTCTTC
cdr3_aa: CASSLEGLYSYNEQFF
j_call: TRBJ2-1
clone_size: few
d_call: TRBD2
v_call: TRBV5-6

cdr3_nt: TGTGCCAGCAGCTTAAACGGGGGGGGCCCAGATACGCAGTATTTT
cdr3_aa: CASSLNGGGPDTQYF
j_call: TRBJ2-3
clone_size: .
d_call: TRBD2
v_call: TRBV7-3

cdr3_nt: TGTGCCAGCAGTGTGGAGGTCCGAGACTACGAGCAGTACTTC
cdr3_aa: CASSVEVRDYEQYF
j_call: TRBJ2-7
clone_size: .
d_call: .
v_call: TRBV2

cdr3_nt: TGTGCCGGAAGACAGTTTCGCTCTGGAAACAACATATATTTT
cdr3_aa: CAGRQFRSGNNIYF
j_call: TRBJ1-3
clone_size: few
d_call: .
v_call: TRBV30

cdr3_nt: TGTGCCAGCAGTGGGTTGCGCGCCACCTCTAATGAAAACCTGTTTTTT
cdr3_aa: CASSGLRATSNENLFF
j_call: TRBJ1-4
clone_size: .
d_call: .
v_call: TRBV2

cdr3_nt: TGTGCCAGCAGCGTTGGAGCGGGGGTGACCACAGATACGCAGTATTTT
cdr3_aa: CASSVGAGVTTDTQYF
j_call: TRBJ2-3
clone_size: .
d_call: TRBD2
v_call: TRBV9

cdr3_nt: TGTGCCAGCTCACTGGGACAGGGGGCTACCATTAACTATGGCTACACCTTC
cdr3_aa: CASSLGQGATINYGYTF
j_call: TRBJ1-2
clone_size: .
d_call: TRBD1
v_call: TRBV18

cdr3_nt: TGTGCCAGCAGCCGGTCGTTCTCTAGCTTCGAGACCCAGTACTTC
cdr3_aa: CASSRSFSSFETQYF
j_call: TRBJ2-5
clone_size: .
d_call: .
v_call: TRBV9

cdr3_nt: TGCGCCAGCAGCTTTCCTAGACTAGCGGGAGTCCACAATGAGCAGTTCTTC
cdr3_aa: CASSFPRLAGVHNEQFF
j_call: TRBJ2-1
clone_size: .
d_call: TRBD2
v_call: TRBV5-1

cdr3_nt: TGTGCCAGCAGACTTATCGGGAGTCCCGGAGAGACCCAGTACTTC
cdr3_aa: CASRLIGSPGETQYF
j_call: TRBJ2-5
clone_size: .
d_call: .
v_call: TRBV28

cdr3_nt: TGTGCCAGCAGCCGGGACAGGGTAAACGGCTACACCTTC
cdr3_aa: CASSRDRVNGYTF
j_call: TRBJ1-2
clone_size: .
d_call: TRBD1
v_call: TRBV27

cdr3_nt: TGTGCCAGCAGCTTAGGGACAAACCAAGAGACCCAGTACTTC
cdr3_aa: CASSLGTNQETQYF
j_call: TRBJ2-5
clone_size: .
d_call: .
v_call: TRBV7-2

cdr3_nt: TGTGCCAGCAGCTTAGGACCGGGTACTGAAGCTTTCTTT
cdr3_aa: CASSLGPGTEAFF
j_call: TRBJ1-1
clone_size: once
d_call: .
v_call: TRBV11-3

cdr3_nt: TGTGCCTGGAACTATCTAAGCCACAATGAGCAGTTCTTC
cdr3_aa: CAWNYLSHNEQFF
j_call: TRBJ2-1
clone_size: once
d_call: .
v_call: TRBV30

cdr3_nt: TGTGCCAGCAGTTCCCAGGGGCGGAACTATGGCTACACCTTC
cdr3_aa: CASSSQGRNYGYTF
j_call: TRBJ1-2
clone_size: .
d_call: .
v_call: TRBV7-2

cdr3_nt: TGTTCCAGCCACGGGACAGTGAACACTGAAGCTTTCTTT
cdr3_aa: CSSHGTVNTEAFF
j_call: TRBJ1-1
clone_size: few
d_call: TRBD1
v_call: TRBV7-9

cdr3_nt: TGTGCCAGCTCACCACTAGACACCTCGAACACTGAAGCTTTCTTT
cdr3_aa: CASSPLDTSNTEAFF
j_call: TRBJ1-1
clone_size: .
d_call: .
v_call: TRBV18

cdr3_nt: TGTGCCAGTAGTATTAGCGGGAGGGACACAGATACGCAGTATTTT
cdr3_aa: CASSISGRDTDTQYF
j_call: TRBJ2-3
clone_size: .
d_call: TRBD2
v_call: TRBV19

cdr3_nt: TGCAGCGTTGAAACTAGCGGGAGCACAGATACGCAGTATTTT
cdr3_aa: CSVETSGSTDTQYF
j_call: TRBJ2-3
clone_size: .
d_call: TRBD2
v_call: TRBV29-1